The 5 T cell receptor beta chains in this list originate from one sample, sequenced in a study of CD8 T cells in Susac syndrome. The RNA, 0.5 to 1 ug, was put through reverse transcription using random hexamers. From the immunoSEQ multiplex PCR reads, TCRdb called clonotypes with MiXCR, one entry per CDR3 protein. The profile shows tens of thousands of distinct CDR3 sequences, around 94% of them singletons. The material sequenced was CD4+ T cells from PBMCs. Source of these receptors: a human donor with Susac syndrome.

V usage is TRBV4-1 and J usage is TRBJ1-5, with TRBD1 matching 7 bases. The ends lost 2 bases at V and 6 bases at J; junction bases unmatched: 4. Germline lookup yields CDR1 MGHRA and CDR2 YSYEKL. The CDR3 totals 14 residues. CDR3 bases: TGCGCCAGCAGCCAAACAGGGGTTCGTCAGCCCCAGCATTTT. Its protein product is CASSQTGVRQPQHF.

The gene calls are TRBV28 and TRBJ2-5, with 7 bases aligning to TRBD1. Losses at the gene ends were 5 bases for V and 4 bases for J; bases not matched to a gene: 13. The germline V gene encodes CDR1 MDHEN and CDR2 SYDVKM. The CDR3 is 16 amino acids. This CDR3 reads CASSQPPGPGGETQYF. In nucleotides, the CDR3 is TGTGCCAGCAGTCAACCACCGGGCCCAGGGGGAGAGACCCAGTACTTC. Combining the CDR3 with reference TRBV28 and TRBJ2-5 gives the whole variable domain DVKVTQSSRYLVKRTGEKVFLECVQDMDHENMFWYRQDPGLGLRLIYFSYDVKMKEKGDIPEGYSVSREKKERFSLILESASTNQTSMYLCASSQPPGPGGETQYFGPGTRLLVL.

This rearrangement joins TRBV5-1 to TRBJ2-1; 10 nucleotides line up with TRBD2. The CDR3 is made up of 15 amino acids. The V gene end was trimmed by 6 bases and the J gene end by 0 bases; junction bases not matched to a gene: 3. From germline, CDR1 is SGHRS and CDR2 YFSETQ. CDR3 region: CASKLAGSSYNEQFF. The CDR3 bases are TGCGCCAGCAAACTAGCGGGGAGCTCCTACAATGAGCAGTTCTTC.

This clonotype was detected once. This sequence joins TRBV7-9 and TRBJ2-4; D possibly uses TRBD1 or TRBD2 (5 bases each). Per germline, CDR1 SEHNR and CDR2 FQNEAQ (reference sequence). The CDR3 extends over 13 amino acids. Trimming removed 6 bases at V and 5 bases at J, with 11 bases between. CDR3 DNA sequence: TGTGCCAGCAGGGGGGAGACAGAAAACATTCAGTACTTC. This sequence encodes CASRGETENIQYF.

The rearrangement uses TRBV9 and TRBJ1-1; perhaps TRBD1 as D (6 bases). This CDR3 is 14 amino acids long. Germline V gives CDR1 SGDLS, CDR2 YYNGEE. V was cut by 0 bases and J by 5 bases, with 11 bases left in between. The CDR3, as DNA: TGTGCCAGCAGCGTAGGACAGGAAGGGACTGAAGCTTTCTTT. It specifies CASSVGQEGTEAFF.